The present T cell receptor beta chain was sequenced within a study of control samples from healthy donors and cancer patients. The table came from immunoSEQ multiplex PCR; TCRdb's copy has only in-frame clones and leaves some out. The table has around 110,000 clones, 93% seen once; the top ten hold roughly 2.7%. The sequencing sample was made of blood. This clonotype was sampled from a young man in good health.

The CDR3 here is CASSLRARSIYGYTF. The CDR3 nucleotides are TGTGCCAGCAGTTTAAGGGCGAGGTCGATCTATGGCTACACCTTC. The chain recombines TRBV27 with TRBJ1-2; D is uncertain. The CDR3 loop spans 15 amino acids. V shed 2 bases and J shed 4 bases, with 14 bases lying between them. Germline lookup yields CDR1 MNHEY and CDR2 SMNVEV (reference sequence).